This T cell receptor (beta chain) emerged from a study of blood T cell repertoires in COVID-19. Whole-study context: COVID-19 samples, acute and convalescent, were from the United States, Italy and Spain. PBMCs, B-cell-depleted T cells, or T cells were the source of the cDNA or gDNA that made up the material.

This CDR3 comprises 15 residues. V lost 4 bases to trimming and J lost 3 bases, with 13 bases between them. Germline CDR1 reads LNHDA; CDR2 reads SQIVND (reference sequence). Sequenced by immunoSEQ multiplex PCR; TCRdb stores in-frame clones only, minus some. The table includes tens of thousands of clones, around four fifths detected once. The sample consisted of peripheral blood. The gene calls are TRBV19 and TRBJ1-5; tentative D call: TRBD1 (6 bases). This receptor was identified in a man aged 80 or over with acute or convalescent COVID-19. The CDR3 loop reads CASSNPNRDNQPQHF. As DNA, the CDR3 is TGTGCCAGTAGTAATCCGAACAGGGACAATCAGCCCCAGCATTTT. Looking up the rest from reference TRBV19 and TRBJ1-5 gives the full variable domain: DGGITQSPKYLFRKEGQNVTLSCEQNLNHDAMYWYRQDPGQGLRLIYYSQIVNDFQKGDIAEGYSVSREKKESFPLTVTSAQKNPTAFYLCASSNPNRDNQPQHFGDGTRLSIL.